The rows below give T cell receptor beta chains drawn from one sample of a study of CD8+CD57+ T cells in acquired aplastic anemia. TCRdb re-called the reads with MiXCR, one entry per CDR3 protein. The sample has 150,000 to 200,000 distinct CDR3 sequences, 50% to 75% seen once; the top ten hold about half. The specimen sequenced was sorted CD4+, CD8+, or CD8+CD57+ T cells (not recorded which) from PBMCs. These receptor sequences come from a human donor with severe aplastic anemia or a healthy control (not recorded which). CDR3s include the opening cysteine and the closing phenylalanine or tryptophan. Each record gives: J gene, clone size, V gene, D gene, CDR3 DNA, CDR3 protein. A D gene is named only where the DNA matches it firmly. Clone size, where shown, is once, few, many, or a class for clones that have expanded.

>TRBJ2-5|-|TRBV19|-
TGTGCCAGTAGTCAGCCTGGGGGGACCCAGTACTTC
CASSQPGGTQYF
>TRBJ2-2|-|TRBV7-9|TRBD1
TGTGCCAGCAAGGGAGGACAGGGGAACACCGGGGAGCTGTTTTTT
CASKGGQGNTGELFF
>TRBJ2-7|-|TRBV7-9|-
TGTGCCAGCAGCCAACTCCCGCAGGGGATCTACGAGCAGTACTTC
CASSQLPQGIYEQYF
>TRBJ2-7|-|TRBV9|-
TGTGCCAGCAGCCCATCCGGGGGCGAGAGCTACGAGCAGTACTTC
CASSPSGGESYEQYF
>TRBJ2-1|-|TRBV14|TRBD1
TGTGCCAGCAGCCAAGCGACAGGGGGCTATGAGCAGTTCTTC
CASSQATGGYEQFF
>TRBJ2-1|-|TRBV29-1|-
TGCAGCGTGGATGGACAGTCATACAATGAGCAGTTCTTC
CSVDGQSYNEQFF
>TRBJ2-7|once|TRBV10-3|TRBD2
TGTGCCATCAGTGAGTCGCCTTCGGGAGGGCAGTACTTC
CAISESPSGGQYF
>TRBJ2-7|-|TRBV7-9|-
TGTGCCAGCAGTACGACCTCCGGGACATTTACCTACGAGCAGTACTTC
CASSTTSGTFTYEQYF
>TRBJ2-2|-|TRBV9|-
TGTGCCAGCAGCGTAGTCATGGGGCAGGGCGGGGAGCTGTTTTTT
CASSVVMGQGGELFF
>TRBJ2-7|-|TRBV7-2|-
TGTGCCAGCTCCCCCTCGGACCCTCCATTGGGCGAGCAGTACTTC
CASSPSDPPLGEQYF
>TRBJ2-7|-|TRBV14|TRBD2
TGCGCCAGCAGCCAAGGAGTAGCGGGAGGACGGGAGCAGTACTTC
CASSQGVAGGREQYF
>TRBJ2-1|-|TRBV20-1|TRBD2
TGCAGTGCCCCCCCCCAGCGGGAGTACAATGAGCAGTTCTTC
CSAPPQREYNEQFF
>TRBJ2-1|-|TRBV14|-
TGTGCCAGCAGTACTAGCAGCTCCTACAATGAGCAGTTCTTC
CASSTSSSYNEQFF
>TRBJ2-7|-|TRBV20-1|TRBD2
TGCAGTGCATCCGATACCACTAGCGGGAGAGCCTACGAGCAGTACTTC
CSASDTTSGRAYEQYF
>TRBJ1-1|-|TRBV28|-
TGTGCCAGCAAGATCGGGGTTAACACTGAAGCTTTCTTT
CASKIGVNTEAFF